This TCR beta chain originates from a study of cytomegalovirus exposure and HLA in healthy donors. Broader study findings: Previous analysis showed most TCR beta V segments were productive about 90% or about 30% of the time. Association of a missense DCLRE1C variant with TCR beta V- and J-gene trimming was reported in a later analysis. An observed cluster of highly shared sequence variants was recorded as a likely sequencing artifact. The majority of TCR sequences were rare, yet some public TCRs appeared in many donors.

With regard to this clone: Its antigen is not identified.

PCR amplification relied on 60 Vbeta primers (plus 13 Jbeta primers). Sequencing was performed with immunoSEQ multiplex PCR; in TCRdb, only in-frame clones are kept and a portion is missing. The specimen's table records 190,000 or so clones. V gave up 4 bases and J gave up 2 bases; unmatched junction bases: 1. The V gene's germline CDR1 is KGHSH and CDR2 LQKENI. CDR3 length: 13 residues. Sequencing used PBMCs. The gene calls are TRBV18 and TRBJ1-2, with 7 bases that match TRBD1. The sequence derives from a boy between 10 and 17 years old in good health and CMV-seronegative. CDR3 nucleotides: TGTGCCAGCTCACGGGACAGCAACTATGGCTACACCTTC. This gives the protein CASSRDSNYGYTF.